The present entry profiles one T cell receptor beta chain with its context. TCRdb's copy holds only in-frame clones and misses some; the assay was immunoSEQ multiplex PCR. The sample gives about 100,000 clones, less than 90% of which show up once; approximately 7% is in the top ten. V gave up 3 bases and J gave up 9 bases; unmatched junction bases: 8. CDR1 and CDR2 (germline): SGHRS, YFSETQ. The CDR3 consists of 13 residues. The sample belongs to a study of blood T cell repertoires in COVID-19. The chain combines TRBV5-1 with TRBJ2-7; the match to TRBD1 covers 8 bases. Material for sequencing was peripheral blood. The sequence came from a man younger than 45 in a cohort sampled during active COVID-19. DNA of the CDR3: TGCGCCAGCAGCTCCACCGGACAGGGTGGGCAGTACTTC. As protein: CASSSTGQGGQYF. The full variable domain, completed using reference TRBV5-1 and TRBJ2-7, is KAGVTQTPRYLIKTRGQQVTLSCSPISGHRSVSWYQQTPGQGLQFLFEYFSETQRNKGNFPGRFSGRQFSNSRSEMNVSTLELGDSALYLCASSSTGQGGQYFGPGTRLTVT.